Listed here are 12 T cell receptor beta chains from one sample, sequenced in a study of tumor and adjacent non-tumor tissue in lung cancer. The template was RNA from unsorted bulk tissue. Distant lung tissue was collected more than 3 cm away from the tumor edge. A modified ARM-PCR protocol with three rounds of nested PCR amplified TCRbeta. TCRdb reanalysed the multiplex PCR reads using MiXCR and keeps one entry per CDR3 protein. Of about 75,000 distinct CDR3 sequences listed, under 70% are singletons. Material: distant non-tumor lung tissue. These receptor sequences come from a woman aged 45 to 65 with non-small cell lung cancer.

Remarks on this clonotype: At one boundary the junction diverges from the germline segment, which might be a read error. The chain carries TRBV4-2 and TRBJ2-1; 10 nucleotides match TRBD2. Germline loops: CDR1 LGHNA, CDR2 YNFKEQ. The length of the CDR3 is 17 residues. CDR3 residues: CAISQDLASGSVYEQFF. Here the CDR3 DNA reads TGTGCCATCAGCCAAGATTTGGCTAGCGGGAGTGTGTATGAGCAGTTCTTC.

In its sample, this clonotype was seen a few times. This chain links TRBV9 with TRBJ2-7, with D uncertain. This CDR3 has 14 residues. V was shortened by 0 bases and J by 4 bases, with 11 bases between the two germline ends. Germline values: CDR1 SGDLS, CDR2 YYNGEE. The CDR3 is CASSVDEGWYEQYF. CDR3 coding DNA: TGTGCCAGCAGCGTAGATGAAGGGTGGTACGAGCAGTACTTC.

This clonotype came up once. The J gene is TRBJ2-2, the V gene TRBV11-2; D possibly corresponds to TRBD2 (5 bases). The CDR3 has 19 residues. The germline CDR1 and CDR2 sequences are SGHAT and FQNNGV. V was shortened by 0 bases and J by 5 bases, with 22 bases between the two germline ends. The CDR3, as DNA: TGTGCCAGCAGCTTAGACCCGGAGTGGAGGCTACAGAATACCGGGGAGCTGTTTTTT. Its translation is CASSLDPEWRLQNTGELFF.

This clonotype was counted only a few times. A read error may explain this, as a much larger clone is one base away. The chain combines TRBV29-1 with TRBJ1-3, with D possibly matching TRBD1 (6 bases). The germline CDR1 and CDR2 sequences are SQVTM and ANQGSEA. This CDR3 contains 14 residues. CDR3: CGVEGDRSGNTIYF. CDR3 nucleotides: TGCGGCGTTGAAGGCGACAGGTCTGGAAACACCATATATTTT.

In its sample, this clonotype was seen a few times. This sequence may be a read error, since a much larger clone differs from it by one base. The V gene is TRBV6-1, the J gene TRBJ2-7; D unresolved. V dropped 7 bases and J dropped 3 bases, with 10 bases sitting between them. Per the germline V gene, CDR1 is MNHNS and CDR2 is SASEGT. The CDR3 has 12 amino acids. The CDR3 region is CASTLRDYEQYF. CDR3 bases: TGTGCCAGCACCTTGAGAGACTACGAGCAGTACTTC.

The chain recombines TRBV12-3 or TRBV12-4 with TRBJ1-5; D not certain. The J call is uncertain, as TRBJ2-3 better fits the DNA end. This CDR3 is built from 13 residues. For the CDR3, the DNA is TGTGCCAGCACCTCAGGCGCCAATCAGCCCCAGTATTTT. It specifies CASTSGANQPQYF.

Turning to this clonotype: This is likely a read error, given that the CDR3 carries no conserved phenylalanine or tryptophan at its end. The V call is TRBV11-2, the J call TRBJ1-1; D is unclear. Germline-derived CDR1 and CDR2 are SGHAT and FQNNGV. The CDR3 covers 14 residues. CDR3 DNA: TGTGCCATCAGCTTCACGGGAAAGAACACTGAAGCTTTCCTT. Its protein product is CAISFTGKNTEAFL.

J is TRBJ1-2 and V is TRBV20-1; D is undetermined. This CDR3 has 13 residues. V lost 8 bases to trimming and J lost 8 bases, with 21 bases between them. The V gene's germline CDR1 is DFQATT and CDR2 SNEGSKA (reference sequence). The CDR3 nucleotides read TGCAGTATTAGAGATCGTGGCTCGGGCGGCTACACCTTC. Its protein product is CSIRDRGSGGYTF.

As to this clonotype: A clone one base away is much larger, so this may be a read error. The genes are TRBV5-1 and TRBJ2-2; possibly TRBD2 for D (5 bases). CDR1 and CDR2 (germline): SGHRS, YFSETQ. This CDR3 contains 14 residues. CDR3 residues: CASSLTVNTGELLF. In nucleotides, the CDR3 is TGCGCCAGCAGCTTAACAGTTAACACCGGGGAGCTGCTTTTT. The whole variable domain, filled in from reference TRBV5-1 and TRBJ2-2, reads KAGVTQTPRYLIKTRGQQVTLSCSPISGHRSVSWYQQTPGQGLQFLFEYFSETQRNKGNFPGRFSGRQFSNSRSEMNVSTLELGDSALYLCASSLTVNTGELLFGEGSRLTVL.

Regarding this clonotype: One junction end does not reproduce the germline sequence, and a read error may be involved. The rearrangement links TRBV11-2 to TRBJ2-7; D uncertain. Germline V gives CDR1 SGHAT, CDR2 FQNNGV. CDR3 length: 13 amino acids. DNA of the CDR3: TGTGCTAGCAGCGTCTGGGATTCCCACGAGCAGTACTTC. This encodes CASSVWDSHEQYF.

This clonotype was detected only a few times. This may be a read error, as it is one base from a much larger clone. The genes are TRBV6-1 and TRBJ1-4, with D perhaps matching TRBD1 (5 bases). Germline values: CDR1 MNHNS, CDR2 SASEGT. This CDR3 contains 14 residues. The CDR3 reads CASSEEAGYEKLSF. DNA of the CDR3: TGTGCCAGCAGTGAAGAGGCAGGGTATGAAAAACTGTCTTTT.

Comment on this clonotype: A junction end diverges from the germline sequence, so it may reflect a read error. V usage is TRBV11-3 and J usage is TRBJ2-3; D might be TRBD1 (6 bases). This CDR3 is built from 13 residues. Germline V lookup: CDR1 SGHNT, CDR2 YENEEA. The DNA of the CDR3 is TGTACCAGCGTCACCAGGGGTACAGATATGCAGTATTTT. Encoded protein: CTSVTRGTDMQYF.